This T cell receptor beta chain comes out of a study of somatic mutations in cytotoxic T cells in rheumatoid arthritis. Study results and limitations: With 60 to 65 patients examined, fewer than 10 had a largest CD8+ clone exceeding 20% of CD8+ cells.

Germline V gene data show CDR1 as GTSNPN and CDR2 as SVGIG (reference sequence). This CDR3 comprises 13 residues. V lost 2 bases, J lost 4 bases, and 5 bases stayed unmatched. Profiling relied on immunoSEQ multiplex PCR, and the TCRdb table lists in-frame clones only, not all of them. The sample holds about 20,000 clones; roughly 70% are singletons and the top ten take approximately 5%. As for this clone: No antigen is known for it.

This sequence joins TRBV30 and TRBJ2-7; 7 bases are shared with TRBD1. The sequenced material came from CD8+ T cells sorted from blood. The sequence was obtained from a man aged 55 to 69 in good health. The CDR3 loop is CAWSREGAYEQYF. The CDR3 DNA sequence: TGTGCCTGGAGTCGTGAGGGGGCATACGAGCAGTACTTC.